The 15 T cell receptor beta chains in this list originate from one sample, sequenced in a study of human T cells and chemical hapten exposure. Described time point: patch test 2, 6 weeks after DPC sensitization. The sample's treatment: therapeutic diphenylcyclopropenone sensitization with weekly scalp DPC. TCRdb reanalysed the RACE reads using MiXCR and keeps one entry per CDR3 protein. The sample lists tens of thousands of distinct CDR3 sequences, 8% to 13% occurring once. Sequenced here: whole blood, sampled in connection with sensitization to the hapten diphenylcyclopropenone (DPC). These receptors originate from a man aged 40-49 years with alopecia areata. Some clones in this sample may be carry-over from other donors' samples.

This clonotype was seen repeatedly, ten times or more. The chain employs TRBV5-1 and TRBJ1-5; a possible D gene is TRBD1 (5 bases). V was cut by 0 bases and J by 1 base, with 5 bases left in between. Germline V CDR1 and CDR2: SGHRS, YFSETQ. CDR3 length equals 14 residues. The CDR3 protein is CASSLEGSNQPQHF. CDR3 DNA sequence: TGCGCCAGCAGCTTGGAGGGGAGCAATCAGCCCCAGCATTTT.

There are many counts of this clonotype. The chain is built from TRBV6-2 or TRBV6-3 and TRBJ2-3; the D gene is possibly TRBD1 (5 bases). V was pared by 4 bases and J by 4 bases, with 12 bases between. The CDR3 totals 14 residues. CDR1 is MNHEY and CDR2 is SVGEGT in the germline V gene. In DNA, the CDR3 is TGTGCCAGCAGTTTTTGGACAACAGCAGATACGCAGTATTTT. It translates to CASSFWTTADTQYF.

This clonotype showed up just a few times. The chain has TRBV12-3 or TRBV12-4 and TRBJ2-7; D unclear. Trimming cost V 2 bases and J 3 bases, with 23 bases left between them. The CDR3 is 18 amino acids. The CDR3 nucleotides read TGTGCCAGCAGTTTAAACATCCACCAGCCCGGAAGGGACTACGAGCAGTACGTC. Protein product: CASSLNIHQPGRDYEQYV.

Only a few counts were recorded for this clonotype. The J gene is TRBJ1-2, the V gene TRBV7-2; no definite D call. The ends were cut back, 2 bases at V and 0 bases at J, with 10 bases in the middle. The CDR3 runs to 15 residues. Per germline, CDR1 SGHTA and CDR2 FQGNSA. This CDR3 is CASSLTLLANYGYTF. The CDR3 DNA follows: TGTGCCAGCAGCTTAACACTCCTCGCTAACTATGGCTACACCTTC. Full variable domain (rest looked up from reference TRBV7-2 and TRBJ1-2): GAGVSQSPSNKVTEKGKDVELRCDPISGHTALYWYRQSLGQGLEFLIYFQGNSAPDKSGLPSDRFSAERTGGSVSTLTIQRTQQEDSAVYLCASSLTLLANYGYTFGSGTRLTVV.

V gene TRBV7-6 combines with J gene TRBJ1-4; 10 bases line up with TRBD1. From germline, CDR1 is SGHVS and CDR2 FNYEAQ. This CDR3 is 16 amino acids long. V gave up 1 base and J gave up 6 bases; unmatched junction bases: 5. CDR3 loop: CASSLEWTGGDEKLFF. The CDR3 region has the DNA TGTGCCAGCAGCTTAGAATGGACAGGGGGAGATGAAAAACTGTTTTTT.

This clonotype has only a few counts. The chain has TRBV7-6 and TRBJ2-7; D is ambiguous. CDR1 is SGHVS and CDR2 is FNYEAQ in the germline V gene. The CDR3 sequence is 15 residues long. The V and J ends lost 0 bases and 6 bases respectively, with 15 bases between them. DNA of the CDR3: TGTGCCAGCAGCTTAGCTGTATCGGGTCTGGCCGAGCAGTACTTC. Residues: CASSLAVSGLAEQYF. Full variable domain (missing parts from reference TRBV7-6 and TRBJ2-7): GAGVSQSPRYKVTKRGQDVALRCDPISGHVSLYWYRQALGQGPEFLTYFNYEAQQDKSGLPNDRFSAERPEGSISTLTIQRTEQRDSAMYRCASSLAVSGLAEQYFGPGTRLTVT.

The V gene is TRBV5-1, the J gene TRBJ2-3, with unresolved D. Trimming removed 1 base from V and 0 bases from J, with 6 bases in between. The CDR3 is made up of 14 amino acids. CDR1 is SGHRS and CDR2 is YFSETQ in the germline V gene. The CDR3 here is CASSLRASTDTQYF. In DNA, the CDR3 is TGCGCCAGCAGCTTGAGGGCTAGCACAGATACGCAGTATTTT.

The chain has TRBV6-2 or TRBV6-3 and TRBJ2-3; maybe TRBD2 (5 bases). Deletions cut 5 bases from V and 4 bases from J, with 13 bases between. The germline gives CDR1 MNHEY, CDR2 SVGEGT. The CDR3 covers 14 residues. CDR3 protein: CASSPVGAADTQYF. As DNA, the CDR3 is TGTGCCAGCAGTCCTGTCGGAGCGGCAGATACGCAGTATTTT.

The CDR3 DNA sequence: TGCAGCACTGAACCTGGCTACACCTTC. Translated, it gives CSTEPGYTF. The chain is built from TRBV29-1 and TRBJ1-2; unclear D gene. V was pared by 8 bases and J by 7 bases, with 8 bases between. Germline V CDR1 and CDR2: SQVTM, ANQGSEA. The CDR3 has 9 residues.

The CDR3 coding sequence is TGTGCCAGCAGTTCTCCCGGGACAGGGTTCGGCACTGAAGCTTTCTTT. It specifies CASSSPGTGFGTEAFF. The rearrangement joins TRBV28 to TRBJ1-1; 9 bases fit TRBD1. The CDR3 sequence is 16 residues long. With V trimmed by 4 bases and J by 4 bases, 10 bases remained unmatched. CDR1 MDHEN and CDR2 SYDVKM come from the germline V gene.

J is TRBJ1-2 and V is TRBV7-9, with 8 positions matching TRBD1. Looked up from germline, CDR1 is SEHNR and CDR2 is FQNEAQ (reference sequence). V lost 5 bases and J lost 8; bases outside the gene matches: 7. The CDR3 contains 13 residues. CDR3 region: CASSQTGTGGYTF. CDR3 sequence (DNA): TGTGCCAGCAGCCAGACCGGGACAGGAGGCTACACCTTC.

There are a few counts of this clonotype. The rearrangement uses TRBV4-3 and TRBJ2-1, with TRBD1 matching 8 bases. The CDR3 contains 16 residues. The V gene's germline CDR1 is LGHNA and CDR2 YSLEER. With V trimmed by 5 bases and J by 3 bases, 9 bases remained unmatched. CDR3 loop: CASSYAGTGDYNEQFF. Here the CDR3 DNA reads TGCGCCAGCAGCTACGCGGGGACAGGTGACTACAATGAGCAGTTCTTC.

The table lists this clonotype with many counts. V and J are TRBV11-1 and TRBJ1-1; D gene ambiguous. The CDR3 sequence is 13 residues long. Germline CDR1 reads SGHAT; CDR2 reads FQDESV (reference sequence). Deletions cut 1 base from V and 1 base from J, with 4 bases between. In DNA, the CDR3 is TGTGCCAGCAGCTTAGAACAGAACACTGAAGCTTTCTTT. This gives the protein CASSLEQNTEAFF.

This clonotype showed up just a few times. The genes are TRBV28 and TRBJ2-7, with D possibly being TRBD1 (6 bases). Germline V gene data show CDR1 as MDHEN and CDR2 as SYDVKM. Trimming took off 8 bases at V and 2 bases at J, with 13 bases between the two ends. The CDR3 runs to 13 residues. CDR3 in amino acids: CASLSGQTYEQYF. CDR3 DNA: TGTGCCAGCTTGTCAGGACAGACCTACGAGCAGTACTTC. The full variable domain, rest sourced from reference TRBV28 and TRBJ2-7, is DVKVTQSSRYLVKRTGEKVFLECVQDMDHENMFWYRQDPGLGLRLIYFSYDVKMKEKGDIPEGYSVSREKKERFSLILESASTNQTSMYLCASLSGQTYEQYFGPGTRLTVT.

This clonotype was counted ten times or more. The chain couples TRBV28 to TRBJ2-3, with 14 bases aligning to TRBD2. Per germline, CDR1 MDHEN and CDR2 SYDVKM. The CDR3 totals 19 residues. Losses at the gene ends were 2 bases for V and 2 bases for J; bases not matched to a gene: 9. CDR3 sequence reads: CASSLGGGTSGGPTDTQYF. CDR3 nucleotides: TGTGCCAGCAGTTTAGGGGGGGGGACTAGCGGGGGACCCACAGATACGCAGTATTTT. Full variable domain (rest looked up from reference TRBV28 and TRBJ2-3): DVKVTQSSRYLVKRTGEKVFLECVQDMDHENMFWYRQDPGLGLRLIYFSYDVKMKEKGDIPEGYSVSREKKERFSLILESASTNQTSMYLCASSLGGGTSGGPTDTQYFGPGTRLTVL.